Reported below is one TCR beta chain. Its antigen is as yet unknown. MiXCR was run by TCRdb on the reads, yielding one entry per CDR3 protein. Of 550,000 to 850,000 distinct CDR3 sequences listed, around 30% were seen once; the top ten hold about 20%. These data are taken from a study of T cell repertoires in cytomegalovirus infection. Germline CDR1 and CDR2: MNHEY and SVGEGT. There are 15 residues in the CDR3. J gave up 7 bases and V 8 bases, and 8 bases lay outside the gene matches. This sequence joins TRBV6-2 or TRBV6-3 and TRBJ2-1; 13 bases match TRBD2. The sample was cultured PBMCs, taken from culture after CMV antigen stimulation. This clonotype was obtained from a human donor in good health (CMV status not recorded). Some clones in this sample may be carry-over from other donors' samples. The CDR3, as DNA: TGTGCCAGCCGCGAACTAGCGGGGGGGCCTAATGAGCAGTTCTTC. This translates into CASRELAGGPNEQFF.